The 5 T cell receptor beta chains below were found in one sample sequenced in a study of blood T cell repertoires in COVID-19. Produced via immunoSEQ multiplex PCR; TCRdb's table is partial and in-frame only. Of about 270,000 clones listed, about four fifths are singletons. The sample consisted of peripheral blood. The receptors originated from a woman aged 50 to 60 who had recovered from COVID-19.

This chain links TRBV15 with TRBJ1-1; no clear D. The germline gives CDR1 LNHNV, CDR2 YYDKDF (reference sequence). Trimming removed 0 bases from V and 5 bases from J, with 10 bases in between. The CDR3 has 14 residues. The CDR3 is CATSRDPIATEAFF. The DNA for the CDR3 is TGTGCCACCAGCAGAGATCCTATAGCGACTGAAGCTTTCTTT.

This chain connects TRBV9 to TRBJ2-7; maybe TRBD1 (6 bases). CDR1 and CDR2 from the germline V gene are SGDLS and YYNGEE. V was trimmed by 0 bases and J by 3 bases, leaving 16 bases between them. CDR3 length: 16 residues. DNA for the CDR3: TGTGCCAGCAGCGTAGCCGGTCTTTCAGGGGTCTACGAGCAGTACTTC. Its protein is CASSVAGLSGVYEQYF. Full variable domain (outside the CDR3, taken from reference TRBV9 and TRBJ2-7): DSGVTQTPKHLITATGQRVTLRCSPRSGDLSVYWYQQSLDQGLQFLIQYYNGEERAKGNILERFSAQQFPDLHSELNLSSLELGDSALYFCASSVAGLSGVYEQYFGPGTRLTVT.

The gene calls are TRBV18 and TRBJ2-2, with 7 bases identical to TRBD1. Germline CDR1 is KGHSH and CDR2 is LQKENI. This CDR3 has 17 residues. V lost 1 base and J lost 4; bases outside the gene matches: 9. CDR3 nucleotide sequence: TGTGCCAGCTCACCACTGACAGGGCGGACGGGCACCGGGGAGCTGTTTTTT. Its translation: CASSPLTGRTGTGELFF. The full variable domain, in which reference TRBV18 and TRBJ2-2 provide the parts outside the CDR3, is NAGVMQNPRHLVRRRGQEARLRCSPMKGHSHVYWYRQLPEEGLKFMVYLQKENIIDESGMPKERFSAEFPKEGPSILRIQQVVRGDSAAYFCASSPLTGRTGTGELFFGEGSRLTVL.

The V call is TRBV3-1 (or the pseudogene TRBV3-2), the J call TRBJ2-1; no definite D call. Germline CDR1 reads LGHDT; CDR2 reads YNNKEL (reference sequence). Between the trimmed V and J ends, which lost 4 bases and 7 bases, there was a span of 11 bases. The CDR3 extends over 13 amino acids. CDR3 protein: CASSLTQANEQFF. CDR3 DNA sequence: TGTGCCAGCAGCCTAACCCAGGCTAATGAGCAGTTCTTC.

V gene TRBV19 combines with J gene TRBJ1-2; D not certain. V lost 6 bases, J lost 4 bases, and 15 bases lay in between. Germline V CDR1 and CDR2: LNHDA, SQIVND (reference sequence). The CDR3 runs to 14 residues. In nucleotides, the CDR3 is TGTGCCAGTAGGATGCAGGATCGGGGCTATGGCTACACCTTC. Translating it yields CASRMQDRGYGYTF.